The rows below give T cell receptor beta chains drawn from one sample of a study of shared clonotypes between healthy human individuals. Clones were read by immunoSEQ multiplex PCR, and TCRdb kept only the in-frame ones, dropping some. Found here are some 2,100,000 clones, just over 90% of them singletons; the top ten hold 1.5% to 2%. Sequencing input: naive CD8+ T cells from PBMCs. These receptors came from a man between 18 and 29 years old in good health. Some clones in this sample may be carry-over from other donors' samples. The CDR3 runs from the conserved cysteine through the conserved F or W. The order of the fields is V gene, D gene, clone size, J gene, CDR3 DNA, CDR3 protein. The D gene is left open where the match is weak. A clone size is listed for some rows: how often the clone was seen (once, few, many), or a class if it is expanded.

v_gene: TRBV4-3; d_gene: TRBD2; abundance: .; j_gene: TRBJ2-7; CDR3nt: TGCGCCAGCAGCCCAAAAACCGGGACTAGAGCCTACGAGCAGTACTTC; CDR3aa: CASSPKTGTRAYEQYF
v_gene: TRBV16; d_gene: .; abundance: .; j_gene: TRBJ2-3; CDR3nt: TGTGCCAGCAGCCATTGGCAGGGGTGGACAGATACGCAGTATTTT; CDR3aa: CASSHWQGWTDTQYF
v_gene: TRBV11-2; d_gene: TRBD1; abundance: .; j_gene: TRBJ2-3; CDR3nt: TGTGCCAGCAGCTTAGTGCCGGGACAGCGGACCACAGATACGCAGTATTTT; CDR3aa: CASSLVPGQRTTDTQYF
v_gene: TRBV19; d_gene: .; abundance: few; j_gene: TRBJ1-1; CDR3nt: TGTGCCAGTAGTATATTAGGCACTGAAGCTTTCTTT; CDR3aa: CASSILGTEAFF
v_gene: TRBV11-2; d_gene: TRBD1; abundance: .; j_gene: TRBJ2-2; CDR3nt: TGTGCCAGCAGATCCGGGCCGACAGGGGGAACGAGCGGGGAGCTGTTTTTT; CDR3aa: CASRSGPTGGTSGELFF
v_gene: TRBV27; d_gene: .; abundance: .; j_gene: TRBJ1-2; CDR3nt: TGTGCCAGCGGCTCGCCCGGGGGGTCCGGGCGGGGCTACACCTTC; CDR3aa: CASGSPGGSGRGYTF
v_gene: TRBV9; d_gene: .; abundance: .; j_gene: TRBJ2-2; CDR3nt: TGTGCCAGCAGCGCTGGGAAGAACACCGGGGAGCTGTTTTTT; CDR3aa: CASSAGKNTGELFF
v_gene: TRBV4-1; d_gene: .; abundance: .; j_gene: TRBJ2-5; CDR3nt: TGCGCCAGCAGCCAAGACTCCCGCCGGTCAGAGACCCAGTACTTC; CDR3aa: CASSQDSRRSETQYF
v_gene: TRBV7-8; d_gene: .; abundance: .; j_gene: TRBJ2-3; CDR3nt: TGTGCCAGCAGTAGATTGGAGGGCCGTGGCACAGATACGCAGTATTTT; CDR3aa: CASSRLEGRGTDTQYF
v_gene: TRBV6-5; d_gene: .; abundance: .; j_gene: TRBJ1-1; CDR3nt: TGTGCCAGCAGTTACCGGGGTTCGGCTGAAGCTTTCTTT; CDR3aa: CASSYRGSAEAFF
v_gene: TRBV7-9; d_gene: .; abundance: .; j_gene: TRBJ2-7; CDR3nt: TGTGCCAGCAGCTCCTTACAGGTTTCCTACGAGCAGTACTTC; CDR3aa: CASSSLQVSYEQYF
v_gene: TRBV11-3; d_gene: .; abundance: .; j_gene: TRBJ2-7; CDR3nt: TGTGCCAGCAGCTTATCCCCAGGGATGTACGAGCAGTACTTC; CDR3aa: CASSLSPGMYEQYF
v_gene: TRBV15; d_gene: .; abundance: .; j_gene: TRBJ2-5; CDR3nt: TGTGCCACCAGCAGAGTGGGGGAGTTCTCAAGGGGGGAGACCCAGTACTTC; CDR3aa: CATSRVGEFSRGETQYF
v_gene: TRBV28; d_gene: TRBD1; abundance: .; j_gene: TRBJ2-5; CDR3nt: TGTGCCAGCACTCCCAGGGGGCTCGAAGAGACCCAGTACTTC; CDR3aa: CASTPRGLEETQYF
v_gene: TRBV21-1; d_gene: .; abundance: .; j_gene: TRBJ2-3; CDR3nt: TGTGCCAGCAGCAAAACCCCTACTCGGGGGGGACCAGATACGCAGTATTTT; CDR3aa: CASSKTPTRGGPDTQYF
v_gene: TRBV9; d_gene: TRBD2; abundance: once; j_gene: TRBJ2-2; CDR3nt: TGTGCCAGCAGCGCCGGCGGGGGGTTTAGCCCGAACACCGGGGAGCTGTTTTTT; CDR3aa: CASSAGGGFSPNTGELFF
v_gene: TRBV7-9; d_gene: .; abundance: .; j_gene: TRBJ2-1; CDR3nt: TGTGCCAGCAGCTTAGTTCGGAAATTCAATGAGCAGTTCTTC; CDR3aa: CASSLVRKFNEQFF
v_gene: TRBV28; d_gene: TRBD2; abundance: .; j_gene: TRBJ2-5; CDR3nt: TGTGCCAGCAGTTTACTAGCGGGAGGTTTGGCGCGGGAGACCCAGTACTTC; CDR3aa: CASSLLAGGLARETQYF
v_gene: TRBV7-8; d_gene: .; abundance: .; j_gene: TRBJ1-5; CDR3nt: TGTGCCAGCAGCCGTGTCTTAGGCAATCAGCCCCAGCATTTT; CDR3aa: CASSRVLGNQPQHF
v_gene: TRBV7-2; d_gene: .; abundance: .; j_gene: TRBJ2-7; CDR3nt: TGTGCCAGCAGCCCCGAAATAGGGGGCTACGAGCAGTACTTC; CDR3aa: CASSPEIGGYEQYF
v_gene: TRBV6-5; d_gene: .; abundance: .; j_gene: TRBJ1-1; CDR3nt: TGTGCCAGCACCGACTCAGGGGAGGACACTGAAGCTTTCTTT; CDR3aa: CASTDSGEDTEAFF
v_gene: TRBV28; d_gene: TRBD2; abundance: .; j_gene: TRBJ2-2; CDR3nt: TGTGCCAGCAGTTCCCGTTCCAGCGGGAGGACCGGGGAGCTGTTTTTT; CDR3aa: CASSSRSSGRTGELFF
v_gene: TRBV10-3; d_gene: TRBD1; abundance: .; j_gene: TRBJ1-3; CDR3nt: TGTGCCATCAGTGACGATGGGACAGGGGCGACCACCATATATTTT; CDR3aa: CAISDDGTGATTIYF
v_gene: TRBV7-3; d_gene: TRBD2; abundance: once; j_gene: TRBJ2-2; CDR3nt: TGTGCCAGCAGCCCCTCCCCCCTAGCGGAGAACACCGGGGAGCTGTTTTTT; CDR3aa: CASSPSPLAENTGELFF
v_gene: TRBV5-6; d_gene: TRBD2; abundance: .; j_gene: TRBJ2-7; CDR3nt: TGTGCCAGCAGCCTAGCGGGACTCCGCTACGAGCAGTACTTC; CDR3aa: CASSLAGLRYEQYF
v_gene: TRBV25-1; d_gene: .; abundance: .; j_gene: TRBJ1-1; CDR3nt: TGTGCCAGCAGTGAGGTTGGGGGGAACACTGAAGCTTTCTTT; CDR3aa: CASSEVGGNTEAFF
v_gene: TRBV6-1; d_gene: TRBD2; abundance: .; j_gene: TRBJ2-2; CDR3nt: TGTGCCAGCAGGGAAGGACTAGGCCCCGGGGAGCTGTTTTTT; CDR3aa: CASREGLGPGELFF
v_gene: TRBV11-3; d_gene: .; abundance: .; j_gene: TRBJ2-1; CDR3nt: TGTGCCAGCAGTGAGCGGCTTAGCTCCTACAATGAGCAGTTCTTC; CDR3aa: CASSERLSSYNEQFF
v_gene: TRBV2; d_gene: .; abundance: .; j_gene: TRBJ2-5; CDR3nt: TGTGCCAGCAGTGAAGACAGGGCCCCCCAAGAGACCCAGTACTTC; CDR3aa: CASSEDRAPQETQYF
v_gene: TRBV19; d_gene: TRBD1; abundance: .; j_gene: TRBJ1-5; CDR3nt: TGTGCCAGCGGACCGGGACAGGGCCTCAATCAGCCCCAGCATTTT; CDR3aa: CASGPGQGLNQPQHF
v_gene: TRBV6-1; d_gene: .; abundance: .; j_gene: TRBJ2-7; CDR3nt: TGTGCCAGCCGCCCAGGGGTAGGTTACGAGCAGTACTTC; CDR3aa: CASRPGVGYEQYF
v_gene: TRBV19; d_gene: .; abundance: .; j_gene: TRBJ2-3; CDR3nt: TGTGCCAGTAGTATCAACAGGCGGGGCACAGATACGCAGTATTTT; CDR3aa: CASSINRRGTDTQYF
v_gene: TRBV9; d_gene: .; abundance: .; j_gene: TRBJ2-1; CDR3nt: TGTGCCAGCAGCCCGTGGACTATGGCCTACAATGAGCAGTTCTTC; CDR3aa: CASSPWTMAYNEQFF
v_gene: TRBV27; d_gene: TRBD2; abundance: .; j_gene: TRBJ2-7; CDR3nt: TGTGCCAGCAGTTTATATCCCCCTGGAGTAGCGGGAGTCTACGAGCAGTACTTC; CDR3aa: CASSLYPPGVAGVYEQYF
v_gene: TRBV6-5; d_gene: TRBD2; abundance: .; j_gene: TRBJ2-1; CDR3nt: TGTGCCAGCAGTCTTCAGCGGGAGTCCTACAATGAGCAGTTCTTC; CDR3aa: CASSLQRESYNEQFF
v_gene: TRBV27; d_gene: .; abundance: .; j_gene: TRBJ2-5; CDR3nt: TGTGCCAGCAGTTTAGGGGCCCTAGGGGCGGAGACCCAGTACTTC; CDR3aa: CASSLGALGAETQYF
v_gene: TRBV6-5; d_gene: .; abundance: .; j_gene: TRBJ1-5; CDR3nt: TGTGCCAGCAGTTCACGACAGTATAGCAATCAGCCCCAGCATTTT; CDR3aa: CASSSRQYSNQPQHF
v_gene: TRBV6-4; d_gene: .; abundance: .; j_gene: TRBJ2-1; CDR3nt: TGTGCCAGCAGTCGTTTCGGGGCTGGTGAGCAGTTCTTC; CDR3aa: CASSRFGAGEQFF
v_gene: TRBV19; d_gene: .; abundance: once; j_gene: TRBJ1-2; CDR3nt: TGTGCCAGTAGTCCTACCTCTCGTGCAGGCTACACCTTC; CDR3aa: CASSPTSRAGYTF
v_gene: TRBV28; d_gene: .; abundance: .; j_gene: TRBJ1-5; CDR3nt: TGTGCCAGCAGTTACGCGGCAGTTAGCAATCAGCCCCAGCATTTT; CDR3aa: CASSYAAVSNQPQHF
v_gene: TRBV28; d_gene: .; abundance: .; j_gene: TRBJ2-6; CDR3nt: TGTGCCAGCAGTCCAAACAGGGCTGGGGCCAACGTCCTGACTTTC; CDR3aa: CASSPNRAGANVLTF
v_gene: TRBV15; d_gene: .; abundance: .; j_gene: TRBJ1-4; CDR3nt: TGTGCCACCAGCGAGGGTACAGGGTTTGTTGCGACTAATGAAAAACTGTTTTTT; CDR3aa: CATSEGTGFVATNEKLFF
v_gene: TRBV6-4; d_gene: .; abundance: .; j_gene: TRBJ2-2; CDR3nt: TGTGCCAGCATCGTAGTGGGGGGGCTGGACACCGGGGAGCTGTTTTTT; CDR3aa: CASIVVGGLDTGELFF
v_gene: TRBV7-8; d_gene: .; abundance: .; j_gene: TRBJ2-7; CDR3nt: TGTGCCAGCAGCTTAGCCAACGAGGGGACCTACGAGCAGTACTTC; CDR3aa: CASSLANEGTYEQYF
v_gene: TRBV7-3; d_gene: .; abundance: .; j_gene: TRBJ2-7; CDR3nt: TGTGCCAGCAGCTTAACAGGCACCTCCTACGAGCAGTACTTC; CDR3aa: CASSLTGTSYEQYF
v_gene: TRBV5-4; d_gene: .; abundance: .; j_gene: TRBJ1-1; CDR3nt: TGTGCCAGCAGCACGACACTGAACACTGAAGCTTTCTTT; CDR3aa: CASSTTLNTEAFF
v_gene: TRBV7-8; d_gene: .; abundance: .; j_gene: TRBJ1-1; CDR3nt: TGTGCCAGCAGCTTAGCGCGGCCAGCAGATGAAGCTTTCTTT; CDR3aa: CASSLARPADEAFF
v_gene: TRBV27; d_gene: .; abundance: once; j_gene: TRBJ1-4; CDR3nt: TGTGCCAGCAGTACCTTAAACTCCCTTAATGAAAAACTGTTTTTT; CDR3aa: CASSTLNSLNEKLFF
v_gene: TRBV28; d_gene: .; abundance: once; j_gene: TRBJ2-2; CDR3nt: TGTGCCAGCAGTTTATTGTCTGAGAGTATAGCCGGGGAGCTGTTTTTT; CDR3aa: CASSLLSESIAGELFF
v_gene: TRBV7-3; d_gene: .; abundance: .; j_gene: TRBJ1-1; CDR3nt: TGTGCCAGCAGCTTAACGGTTGGGGTTGTGGGCACTGAAGCTTTCTTT; CDR3aa: CASSLTVGVVGTEAFF